This T cell receptor beta chain was recovered during a study of blood T cells in healthy people across ages. The CDR3 covers 13 residues. The germline V and J ends were trimmed by 2 bases and 6 bases, with 9 bases remaining between them. Per germline, CDR1 MGHDK and CDR2 SYGVNS. It was approximately 10 milliliters of peripheral blood that were drawn from each donor. The study isolated at least 7 million PBMCs from each sample. The second PCR ran roughly 6 to 11 cycles with a sample-barcoded 5' primer and J-beta primers. TCRdb fed the 5' RACE reads into MiXCR, producing one record per CDR3 protein. Altogether about 1.8 million distinct CDR3 sequences are present, around half being singletons, with the ten largest covering more than 2%.

Material: blood. The clonotype originates from a woman aged 40 to 50 in good health. The rearrangement uses TRBV25-1 and TRBJ2-3; D may correspond to TRBD1 or TRBD2 (6 bases each). In DNA form, the CDR3 reads TGTGCCAGCAGTGAAAGGGGGAGGGATACGCAGTATTTT. This sequence encodes CASSERGRDTQYF.